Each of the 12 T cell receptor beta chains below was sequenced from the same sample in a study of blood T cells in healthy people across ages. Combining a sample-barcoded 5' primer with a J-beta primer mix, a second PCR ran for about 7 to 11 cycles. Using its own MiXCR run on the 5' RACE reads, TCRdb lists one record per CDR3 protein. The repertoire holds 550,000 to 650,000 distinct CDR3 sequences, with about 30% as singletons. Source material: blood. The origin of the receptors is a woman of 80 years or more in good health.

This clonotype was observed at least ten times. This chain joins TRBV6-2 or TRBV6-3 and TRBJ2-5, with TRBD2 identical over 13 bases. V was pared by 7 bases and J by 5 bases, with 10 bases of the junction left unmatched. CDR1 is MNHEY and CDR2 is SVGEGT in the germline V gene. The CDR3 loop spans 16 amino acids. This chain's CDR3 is CASKRTSGGAWETQYF. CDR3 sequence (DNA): TGTGCCAGCAAAAGAACTAGCGGGGGGGCCTGGGAGACCCAGTACTTC.

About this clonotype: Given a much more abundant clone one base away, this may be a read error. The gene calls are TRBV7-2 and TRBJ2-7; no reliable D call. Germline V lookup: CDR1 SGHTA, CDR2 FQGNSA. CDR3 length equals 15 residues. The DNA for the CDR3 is TGTGCCGGCAGCTTAAGAGGCTCGCAGTCCTACGAGCAGTACTTC. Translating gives CAGSLRGSQSYEQYF.

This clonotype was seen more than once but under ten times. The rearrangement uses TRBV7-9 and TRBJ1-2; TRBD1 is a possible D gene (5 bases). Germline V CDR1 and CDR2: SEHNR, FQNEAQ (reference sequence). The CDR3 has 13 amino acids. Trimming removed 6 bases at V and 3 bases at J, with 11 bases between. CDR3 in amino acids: CASSEDTHYGYTF. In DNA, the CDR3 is TGTGCCAGCAGTGAGGACACTCACTATGGCTACACCTTC.

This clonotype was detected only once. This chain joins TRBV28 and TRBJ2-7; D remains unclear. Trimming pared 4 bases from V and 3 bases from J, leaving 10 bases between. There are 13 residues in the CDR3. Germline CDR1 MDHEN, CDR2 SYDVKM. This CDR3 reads CASSSPLFYEQYF. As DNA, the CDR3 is TGTGCCAGCAGTTCCCCACTTTTCTACGAGCAGTACTTC.

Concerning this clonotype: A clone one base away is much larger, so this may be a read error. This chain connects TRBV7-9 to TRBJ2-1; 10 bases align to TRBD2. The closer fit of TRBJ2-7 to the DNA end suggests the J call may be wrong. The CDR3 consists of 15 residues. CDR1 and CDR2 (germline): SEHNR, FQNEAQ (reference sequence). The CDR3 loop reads CASSLAGALYNEQYF. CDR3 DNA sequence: TGTGCCAGCAGCCTAGCGGGGGCCCTCTACAATGAGCAGTACTTC.

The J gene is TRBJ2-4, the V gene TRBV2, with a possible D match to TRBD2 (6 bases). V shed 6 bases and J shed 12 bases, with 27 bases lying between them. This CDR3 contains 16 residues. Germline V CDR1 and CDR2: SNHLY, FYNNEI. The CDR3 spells CASSNGGANVLPSQYF. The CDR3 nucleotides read TGTGCCAGCAGCAACGGAGGGGCCAACGTCCTCCCGTCTCAGTACTTC. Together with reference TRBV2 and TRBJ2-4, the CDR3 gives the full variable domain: EPEVTQTPSHQVTQMGQEVILRCVPISNHLYFYWYRQILGQKVEFLVSFYNNEISEKSEIFDDQFSVERPDGSNFTLKIRSTKLEDSAMYFCASSNGGANVLPSQYFGAGTRLSVL.

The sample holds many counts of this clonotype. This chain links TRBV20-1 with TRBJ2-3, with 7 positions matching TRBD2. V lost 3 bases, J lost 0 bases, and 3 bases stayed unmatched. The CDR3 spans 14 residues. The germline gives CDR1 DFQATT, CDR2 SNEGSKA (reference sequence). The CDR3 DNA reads TGCAGTGCTAGTAGCGGGTCCAGCACAGATACGCAGTATTTT. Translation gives CSASSGSSTDTQYF.

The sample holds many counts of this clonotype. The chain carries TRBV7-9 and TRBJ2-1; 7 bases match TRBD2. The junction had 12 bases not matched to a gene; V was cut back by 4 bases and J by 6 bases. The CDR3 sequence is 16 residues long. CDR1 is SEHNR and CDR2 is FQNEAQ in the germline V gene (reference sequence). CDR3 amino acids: CASSSSSGVGVNEQFF. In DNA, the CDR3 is TGTGCCAGCAGCTCCTCTAGCGGTGTTGGTGTCAATGAGCAGTTCTTC.

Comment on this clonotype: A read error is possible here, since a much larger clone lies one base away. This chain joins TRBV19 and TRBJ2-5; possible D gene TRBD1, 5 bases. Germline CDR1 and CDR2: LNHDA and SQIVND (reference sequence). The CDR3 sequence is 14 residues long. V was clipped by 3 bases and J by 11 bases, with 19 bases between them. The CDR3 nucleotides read TGTGCCAGTAGTATGGGCCAGGGAAAAAATGAGCAGTACTTC. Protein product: CASSMGQGKNEQYF. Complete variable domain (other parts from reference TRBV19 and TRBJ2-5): DGGITQSPKYLFRKEGQNVTLSCEQNLNHDAMYWYRQDPGQGLRLIYYSQIVNDFQKGDIAEGYSVSREKKESFPLTVTSAQKNPTAFYLCASSMGQGKNEQYFGPGTRLLVL.

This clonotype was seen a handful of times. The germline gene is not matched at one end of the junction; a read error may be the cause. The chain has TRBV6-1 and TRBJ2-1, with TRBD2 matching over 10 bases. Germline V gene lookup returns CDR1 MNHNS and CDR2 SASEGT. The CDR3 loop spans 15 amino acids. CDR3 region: CASSVGLALNNGQFF. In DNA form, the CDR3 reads TGTGCCAGCAGTGTGGGACTAGCGCTAAACAATGGGCAGTTCTTC.

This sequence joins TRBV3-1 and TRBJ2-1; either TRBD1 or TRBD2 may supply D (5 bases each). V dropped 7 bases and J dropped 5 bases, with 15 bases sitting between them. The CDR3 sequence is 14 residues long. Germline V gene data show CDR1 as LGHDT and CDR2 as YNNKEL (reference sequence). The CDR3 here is CASTRGVGDNEQFF. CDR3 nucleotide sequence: TGTGCCAGCACCCGAGGGGTCGGAGACAATGAGCAGTTCTTC.

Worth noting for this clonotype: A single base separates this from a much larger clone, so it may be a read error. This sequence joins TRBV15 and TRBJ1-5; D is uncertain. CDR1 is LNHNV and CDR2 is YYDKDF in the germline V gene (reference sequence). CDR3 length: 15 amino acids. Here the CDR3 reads CATGRDRVLGQPQHF. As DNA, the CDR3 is TGTGCCACCGGCAGAGATAGGGTTCTCGGTCAGCCCCAGCATTTT.